This T cell receptor (beta chain) is from a study of PD-1 blockade in classical Hodgkin lymphoma (dated by TCRdb to about 2020). With respect to the entire study: Nivolumab dosing was 3 mg/kg intravenously every 2 weeks, continuing until either disease progression or unacceptable toxicity. The study used TCR beta sequencing and CyTOF to define a peripheral blood immune signature of response to PD-1 blockade in classical Hodgkin lymphoma.

The germline V gene yields MGHRA for CDR1 and YSYEKL for CDR2. Including cysteine and phenylalanine, the CDR3 has 15 amino acids. Of all the DNA, just the CDR3 is kept, 45 bases in frame from base 1. V was cut back by 0 bases and J by 6 bases, leaving a gap of 12 bases between them. What the work shows at the level of the full study, not this receptor alone: Trial patients achieving complete response had baseline diversity similar to newly diagnosed patients, whereas partial responders and progressors had significantly lower diversity. The study was restricted to a single clinical trial cohort, and the causes of repertoire differences, possibly disease activity or prior therapy, were left undefined. Newly diagnosed patients were reported to have lower baseline TCR diversity than healthy donors, and relapsed/refractory patients were reported to have lower baseline TCR diversity still. Patients starting nivolumab less than 1 year after ASCT had lower diversity and were excluded from later analyses to avoid confounding by immune reconstitution. CD4+ but not CD8+ TCR diversity rose significantly by C4D1 (p=0.0027 vs p=0.16), most apparent in complete responders (p=0.02).

The Qiagen DNeasy kit was used to extract genomic DNA both from unsorted PBMCs and from the negatively selected CD4+ and CD8+ fractions. Using primers that anneal to V and J segments, immunoSEQ multiplex PCR amplified the TCR beta CDR3 regions. A synthetic immune receptor repertoire was used to minimize amplification bias, and any residual bias was removed computationally once sequencing was done. On the authors' methods: Custom Python scripts were used to quantify repertoire diversity as the Shannon entropy index. The unsorted, CD4+ and CD8+ repertoires were each analyzed separately, with the exception of combined analyses, where CD4+ and CD8+ sequences were merged in silico. Clonal expansion was defined as a frequency increase of at least 2-fold after treatment compared with C1D1, and clones undetected at baseline were assigned a pseudocount of 0.5. Singleton clones were defined as clones with 0 or 1 copy at C1D1, and non-singleton clones were defined as clones with 2 or more copies. Clones expanded in unsorted samples were assigned a CD4+, CD8+ or unknown annotation through matching of protein sequences in sorted samples from the same patient. Wilcoxon tests on paired samples were used to test diversity changes from C1D1 to C4D1. Entries here come from immuneACCESS through TCRdb and include only in-frame sequences with V and J called. Some clones fail to appear in such tables; in the studies checked, an unresolved V gene covers under half of the shortfall, and the cause of the remainder is unknown. V, J and clone size derive from that table, while D and trimming were established from the DNA sequence. This sample gives some 27,000 clones in total; roughly 80% of them show up just once. The ten largest clones take up approximately 0.62% of the sample.

In the paper's terms, the time point label means: cycle 4 day 1 (C4D1), after around six weeks of nivolumab. Relapse after autologous stem cell transplantation had occurred in all trial patients, and cohorts A, B and C were distinguished by prior brentuximab vedotin exposure. Using a Miltenyi CD4+ T cell isolation kit, CD4+ T cells were purified from thawed PBMCs through magnetic negative selection. The trial cohort comprised 60 or so patients with relapsed/refractory classical Hodgkin lymphoma whose best overall responses were complete response, partial response or progressive disease. Single-agent nivolumab was administered to trial patients in the multi-cohort phase II CheckMate 205 trial. An independent review committee assessed best overall response by applying the 2007 International Working Group response criteria. Trial PBMCs were collected just before the start of nivolumab (C1D1) and during therapy at cycle 2 day 1 and cycle 4 day 1. Peripheral blood was collected in 8 mL Vacutainer Cell Preparation Tubes, from which PBMCs were isolated by centrifugation and then cryopreserved. Purified CD4+ and CD8+ fractions were prepared only for cases where an additional PBMC sample was available. Magnetically labelled cells were removed on LS columns in a quadroMACS separator, and the flow-through was retained as the purified fraction.

In this sample, this clone turned up a few times. It has no known antigen specificity. Base quality data are lacking; no much larger clone is found one base away. The input for sequencing was CD4+ T cells from blood, taken before the fourth cycle of nivolumab. The sequence derives from a human donor with classical Hodgkin lymphoma. The receptor chain draws on TRBV4-1 and TRBJ1-5; the D gene identity is not certain. The DNA sequence reads TGCGCCAGCAGCCAAGATCTGAGGGCCGGTCAGCCCCAGCATTTT. This sequence encodes CASSQDLRAGQPQHF.